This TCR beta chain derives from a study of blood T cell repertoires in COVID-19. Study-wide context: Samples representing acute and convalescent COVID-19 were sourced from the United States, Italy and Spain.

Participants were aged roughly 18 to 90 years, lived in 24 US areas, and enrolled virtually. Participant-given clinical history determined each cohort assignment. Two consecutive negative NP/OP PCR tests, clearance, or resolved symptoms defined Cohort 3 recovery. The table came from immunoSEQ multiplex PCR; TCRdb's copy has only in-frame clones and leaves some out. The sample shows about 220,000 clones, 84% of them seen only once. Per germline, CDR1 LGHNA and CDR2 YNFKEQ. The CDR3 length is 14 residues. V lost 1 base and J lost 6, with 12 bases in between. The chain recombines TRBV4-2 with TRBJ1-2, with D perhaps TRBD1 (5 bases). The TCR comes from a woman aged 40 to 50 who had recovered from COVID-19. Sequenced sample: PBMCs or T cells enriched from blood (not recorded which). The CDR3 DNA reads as TGTGCCAGCAGCCAAGTGGGGCCTGGGGATGGCTACACCTTC. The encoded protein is CASSQVGPGDGYTF.